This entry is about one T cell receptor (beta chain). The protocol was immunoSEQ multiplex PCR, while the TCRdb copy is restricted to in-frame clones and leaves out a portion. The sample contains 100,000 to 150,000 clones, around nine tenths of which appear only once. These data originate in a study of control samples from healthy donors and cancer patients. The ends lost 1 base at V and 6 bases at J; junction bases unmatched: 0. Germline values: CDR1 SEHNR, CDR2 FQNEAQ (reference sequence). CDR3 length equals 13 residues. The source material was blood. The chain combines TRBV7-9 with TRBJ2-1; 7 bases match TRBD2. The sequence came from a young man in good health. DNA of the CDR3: TGTGCCAGCAGCTTAGTAGCGGGCAATGAGCAGTTCTTC. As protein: CASSLVAGNEQFF. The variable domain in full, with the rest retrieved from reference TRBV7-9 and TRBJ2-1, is DTGVSQNPRHKITKRGQNVTFRCDPISEHNRLYWYRQTLGQGPEFLTYFQNEAQLEKSRLLSDRFSAERPKGSFSTLEIQRTEQGDSAMYLCASSLVAGNEQFFGPGTRLTVL.